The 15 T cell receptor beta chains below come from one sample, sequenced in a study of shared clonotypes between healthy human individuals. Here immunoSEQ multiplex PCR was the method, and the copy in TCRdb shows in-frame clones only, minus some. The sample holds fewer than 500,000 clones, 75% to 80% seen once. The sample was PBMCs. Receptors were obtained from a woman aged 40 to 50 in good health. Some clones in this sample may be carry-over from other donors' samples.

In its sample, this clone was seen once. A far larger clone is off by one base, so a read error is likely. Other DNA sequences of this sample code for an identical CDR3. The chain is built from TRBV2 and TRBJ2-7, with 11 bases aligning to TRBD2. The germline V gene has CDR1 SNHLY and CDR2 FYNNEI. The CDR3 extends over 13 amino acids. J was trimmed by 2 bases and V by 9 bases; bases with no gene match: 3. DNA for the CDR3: TGTGCCAGTAGACTAGCGGGGACCTACGAGCAGTACTTC. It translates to CASRLAGTYEQYF.

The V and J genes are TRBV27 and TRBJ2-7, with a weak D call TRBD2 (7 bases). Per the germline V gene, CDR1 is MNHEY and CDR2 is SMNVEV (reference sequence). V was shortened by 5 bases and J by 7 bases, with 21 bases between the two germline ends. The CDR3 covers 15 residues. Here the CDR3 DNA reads TGTGCCAGCAGTCCCAGCTGGGGGGGGCGTTTTGAGCAGTACTTC. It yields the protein CASSPSWGGRFEQYF.

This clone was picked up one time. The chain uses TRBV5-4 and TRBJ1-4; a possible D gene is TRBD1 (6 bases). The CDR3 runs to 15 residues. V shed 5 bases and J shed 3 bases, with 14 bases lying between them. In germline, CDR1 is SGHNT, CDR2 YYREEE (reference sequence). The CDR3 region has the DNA TGTGCCAGCAGTTCCCGGGGGGGCTCTAATGAAAAACTGTTTTTT. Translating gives CASSSRGGSNEKLFF.

The CDR3 region is CASSSIDRAYGYTF. Here the CDR3 DNA reads TGTGCCAGCAGTTCTATAGACAGGGCCTATGGCTACACCTTC. V usage is TRBV6-6 and J usage is TRBJ1-2, with 7 bases aligning to TRBD1. The V segment lost 4 bases and the J segment 4 bases; nucleotides outside the gene matches: 6. This CDR3 region has 14 residues. Germline V lookup: CDR1 MNHNY, CDR2 SVGAGI (reference sequence).

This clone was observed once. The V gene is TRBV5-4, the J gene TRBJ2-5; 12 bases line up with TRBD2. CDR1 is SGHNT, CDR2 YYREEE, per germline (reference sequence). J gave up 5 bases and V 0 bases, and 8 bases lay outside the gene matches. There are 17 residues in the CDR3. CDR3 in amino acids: CASSLETSGRLAETQYF. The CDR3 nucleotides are TGTGCCAGCAGCTTGGAAACTAGCGGGAGGCTGGCGGAGACCCAGTACTTC.

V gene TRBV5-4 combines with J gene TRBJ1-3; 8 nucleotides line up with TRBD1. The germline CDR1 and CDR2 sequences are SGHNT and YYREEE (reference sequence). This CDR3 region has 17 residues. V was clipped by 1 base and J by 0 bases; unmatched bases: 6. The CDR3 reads CASSLMAGGFSGNTIYF. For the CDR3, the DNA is TGTGCCAGCAGCTTGATGGCAGGGGGCTTCTCTGGAAACACCATATATTTT.

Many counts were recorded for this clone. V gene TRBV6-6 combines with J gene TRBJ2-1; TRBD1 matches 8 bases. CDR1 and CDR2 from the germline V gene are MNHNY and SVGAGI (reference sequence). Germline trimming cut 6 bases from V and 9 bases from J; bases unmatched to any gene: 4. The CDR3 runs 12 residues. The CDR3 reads CASSPGGLEQFF. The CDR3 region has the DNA TGTGCCAGCAGCCCAGGGGGCCTTGAGCAGTTCTTC.

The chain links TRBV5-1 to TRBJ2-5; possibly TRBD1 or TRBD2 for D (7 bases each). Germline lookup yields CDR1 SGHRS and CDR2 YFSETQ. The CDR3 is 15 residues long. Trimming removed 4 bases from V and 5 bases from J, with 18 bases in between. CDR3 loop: CASSSPRGGRETQYF. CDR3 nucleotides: TGCGCCAGCAGCAGCCCCAGGGGGGGAAGGGAGACCCAGTACTTC.

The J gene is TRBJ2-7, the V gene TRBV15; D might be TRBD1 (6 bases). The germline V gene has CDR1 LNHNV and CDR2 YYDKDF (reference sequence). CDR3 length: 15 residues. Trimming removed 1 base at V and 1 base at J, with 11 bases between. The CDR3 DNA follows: TGTGCCACCAGCAGAGCCCCGGACAGTTCCTACGAGCAGTACTTC. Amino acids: CATSRAPDSSYEQYF.

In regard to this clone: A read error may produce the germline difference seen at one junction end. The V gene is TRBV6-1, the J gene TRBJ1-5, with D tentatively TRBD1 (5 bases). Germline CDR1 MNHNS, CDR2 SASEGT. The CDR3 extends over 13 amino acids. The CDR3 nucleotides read TGTGCCAGCAGTGACAGGGTTAATCAGTCCCAGCATTTT. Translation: CASSDRVNQSQHF.

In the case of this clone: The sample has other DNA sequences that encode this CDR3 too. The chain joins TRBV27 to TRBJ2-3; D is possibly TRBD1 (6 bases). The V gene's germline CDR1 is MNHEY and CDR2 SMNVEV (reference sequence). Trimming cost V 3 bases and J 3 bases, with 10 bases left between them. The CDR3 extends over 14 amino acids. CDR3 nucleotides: TGTGCCAGCAGTTTCCGGCAGGGGACAGATACGCAGTATTTT. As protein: CASSFRQGTDTQYF.

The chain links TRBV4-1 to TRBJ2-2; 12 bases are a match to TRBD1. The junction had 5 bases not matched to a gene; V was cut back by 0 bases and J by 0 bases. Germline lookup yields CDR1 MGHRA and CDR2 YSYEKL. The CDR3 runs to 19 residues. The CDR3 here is CASSQEGTGGRANTGELFF. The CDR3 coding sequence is TGCGCCAGCAGCCAAGAAGGGACAGGGGGCCGCGCGAACACCGGGGAGCTGTTTTTT.

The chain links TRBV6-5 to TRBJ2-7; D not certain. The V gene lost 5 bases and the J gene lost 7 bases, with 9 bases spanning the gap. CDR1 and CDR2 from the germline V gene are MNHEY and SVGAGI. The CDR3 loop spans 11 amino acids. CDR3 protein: CASSEAWEQYF. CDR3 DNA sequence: TGTGCCAGCAGTGAAGCTTGGGAGCAGTACTTC.

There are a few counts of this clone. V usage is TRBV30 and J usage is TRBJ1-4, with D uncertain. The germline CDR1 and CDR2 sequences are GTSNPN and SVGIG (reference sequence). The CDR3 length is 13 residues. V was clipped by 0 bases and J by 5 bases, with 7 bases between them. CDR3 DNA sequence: TGTGCCTGGAGTGTAGGCGGAAATGAAAAACTGTTTTTT. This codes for CAWSVGGNEKLFF.

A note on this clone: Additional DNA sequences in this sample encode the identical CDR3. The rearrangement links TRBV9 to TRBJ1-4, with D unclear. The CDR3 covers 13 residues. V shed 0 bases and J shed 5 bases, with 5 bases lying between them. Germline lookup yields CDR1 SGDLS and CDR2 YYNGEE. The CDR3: CASSVGLNEKLFF. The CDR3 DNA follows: TGTGCCAGCAGCGTAGGTCTGAATGAAAAACTGTTTTTT.